The 31 T cell receptor beta chains below were found in one sample sequenced in a study of blood T cell repertoires in COVID-19. Assay: immunoSEQ multiplex PCR; the TCRdb copy retains only in-frame clones and omits some. The table records around 170,000 clones, approximately 83% of them present only once. The sample was peripheral blood. The receptors derive from a man between 65 and 79 years old who had recovered from COVID-19.

The chain is built from TRBV6-5 and TRBJ2-7, with 7 bases that match TRBD2. Germline CDR1 and CDR2: MNHEY and SVGAGI. Unmatched junction bases numbered 5, after V lost 7 bases and J lost 2 bases. The CDR3 loop spans 13 amino acids. The CDR3 reads CASTPSGTYEQYF. In DNA, the CDR3 is TGTGCCAGCACTCCTAGCGGAACCTACGAGCAGTACTTC.

The rearrangement uses TRBV19 and TRBJ2-5; D call uncertain. This CDR3 region has 14 residues. Germline V CDR1 and CDR2: LNHDA, SQIVND (reference sequence). V lost 7 bases and J lost 1, with 13 bases in between. CDR3 DNA: TGTGCCAGTACCCCTACGGTCATCCAAGAGACCCAGTACTTC. As protein: CASTPTVIQETQYF.

This chain connects TRBV6-5 to TRBJ2-1; D gene ambiguous. The germline CDR1 and CDR2 sequences are MNHEY and SVGAGI. The CDR3 extends over 15 amino acids. The V and J ends lost 4 bases and 1 base respectively, with 11 bases between them. The CDR3, as DNA: TGTGCCAGCAGTTTTGAGATTAATTCCTACAATGAGCAGTTCTTC. Residues: CASSFEINSYNEQFF.

This chain connects TRBV27 to TRBJ1-1; D remains unclear. CDR1 MNHEY and CDR2 SMNVEV come from the germline V gene (reference sequence). V dropped 4 bases and J dropped 4 bases, with 13 bases sitting between them. The CDR3 spans 14 residues. The CDR3 DNA follows: TGTGCCAGCAGTTCCGCCGGTCGGGGCACTGAAGCTTTCTTT. It is translated as CASSSAGRGTEAFF.

This clone was detected only a few times. The gene calls are TRBV5-6 and TRBJ2-1; possible D gene TRBD1, 6 bases. V lost 0 bases, J lost 4 bases, and 14 bases lay in between. In germline, CDR1 is SGHDT, CDR2 YYEEEE. This CDR3 contains 16 residues. CDR3 nucleotides: TGTGCCAGCAGCTTGGAGGTTTCAGGGGCATACAATGAGCAGTTCTTC. Translation: CASSLEVSGAYNEQFF.

CDR3 in amino acids: CASSMGQGAVTGELFF. In DNA, the CDR3 is TGTGCCAGTAGTATGGGGCAGGGGGCCGTCACCGGGGAGCTGTTTTTT. The chain combines TRBV19 with TRBJ2-2; 8 positions match TRBD1. The CDR3 extends over 16 amino acids. Trimming at V came to 3 bases and at J to 4 bases, leaving 7 bases not matched to a gene. The germline V gene has CDR1 LNHDA and CDR2 SQIVND (reference sequence).

The count of this clone is one. The V and J genes are TRBV6-2 or TRBV6-3 and TRBJ1-1, with D maybe TRBD1 (5 bases). Trimming shortened V by 0 bases and J by 5 bases, and 10 bases separated the two germline ends. CDR3 length equals 14 residues. Germline V gives CDR1 MNHEY, CDR2 SVGEGT. CDR3 nucleotides: TGTGCCAGCAGTTACTCGATGGGGGGGACTGAAGCTTTCTTT. Translation gives CASSYSMGGTEAFF.

As DNA, the CDR3 is TGCGCCAGCAGCCAAGATGGGACTAGCGGGACGAGCTCCTACGAGCAGTACTTC. The encoded protein is CASSQDGTSGTSSYEQYF. The chain has TRBV4-1 and TRBJ2-7, with 13 bases that match TRBD2. The CDR3 totals 18 residues. In germline, CDR1 is MGHRA, CDR2 YSYEKL. V was pared by 0 bases and J by 0 bases, with 5 bases of the junction left unmatched.

The genes are TRBV11-1 and TRBJ1-1, with D unclear. Trimming removed 5 bases from V and 0 bases from J, with 10 bases in between. The CDR3 runs 14 residues. CDR1 and CDR2 from the germline V gene are SGHAT and FQDESV (reference sequence). The chain's CDR3 is CASSRTGMNTEAFF. The CDR3 bases are TGTGCCAGCAGCCGGACCGGGATGAACACTGAAGCTTTCTTT.

The V call is TRBV19, the J call TRBJ2-5, with TRBD2 identical over 8 bases. CDR3 length: 14 residues. The V segment lost 6 bases and the J segment 5 bases; nucleotides outside the gene matches: 8. Germline V lookup: CDR1 LNHDA, CDR2 SQIVND (reference sequence). The CDR3 sequence: CASSPTSDRETQYF. CDR3 bases: TGTGCCAGTAGCCCGACTAGCGATCGGGAGACCCAGTACTTC.

This chain connects TRBV9 to TRBJ2-1, with 9 positions matching TRBD2. Germline loops: CDR1 SGDLS, CDR2 YYNGEE. The CDR3 is 16 residues long. V was clipped by 1 base and J by 2 bases; unmatched bases: 4. CDR3 loop: CASSVQTSGAYNEQFF. The DNA of the CDR3 is TGTGCCAGCAGCGTACAGACTAGCGGTGCCTACAATGAGCAGTTCTTC.

This clone was recorded only once. This chain connects TRBV6-1 to TRBJ2-1, with 16 nucleotides matching TRBD2. This CDR3 has 19 amino acids. Germline CDR1 is MNHNS and CDR2 is SASEGT. The trim removed 0 bases at V and 7 bases at J, leaving 9 bases unmatched. The DNA of the CDR3 is TGTGCCAGCAGTGAAGCTTCGGGACTAGCGGGAGGGAGCTGGAATGAGCAGTTCTTC. Its protein is CASSEASGLAGGSWNEQFF.

The V and J genes are TRBV24-1 and TRBJ1-5; D is perhaps TRBD1 (5 bases). V was clipped by 2 bases and J by 6 bases, with 7 bases between them. Germline V gene data show CDR1 as KGHDR and CDR2 as SFDVKD. There are 13 residues in the CDR3. CDR3 sequence reads: CATSDSGIQPQHF. CDR3 DNA: TGTGCCACCAGTGATTCAGGGATTCAGCCCCAGCATTTT.

There are a few counts of this clone. One end of the junction is discordant with germline, which a read error may explain. This chain joins TRBV6-2 or TRBV6-3 and TRBJ2-1; 11 nucleotides agree with TRBD1. There are 18 residues in the CDR3. Germline-derived CDR1 and CDR2 are MNHEY and SVGEGT. The CDR3 DNA sequence: TGTGCCAGCACTTACCGGGACAGGGGGTCGGGCTCCTACAATGAGCAGTTCTTC. Translated: CASTYRDRGSGSYNEQFF.

This chain links TRBV10-3 with TRBJ2-5; 12 bases line up with TRBD2. The junction had 1 base not matched to a gene; V was cut back by 2 bases and J by 3 bases. Germline V gene lookup returns CDR1 ENHRY and CDR2 SYGVKD. The length of the CDR3 is 15 residues. CDR3 bases: TGTGCCATCAGTGAGCTAGCGGGAGGGAAAGAGACCCAGTACTTC. Encoded protein: CAISELAGGKETQYF.

V and J are TRBV7-9 and TRBJ2-2; TRBD2 matches at 13 bases. Trimming at V came to 0 bases and at J to 6 bases, leaving 1 base not matched to a gene. Germline loops: CDR1 SEHNR, CDR2 FQNEAQ (reference sequence). This CDR3 is 16 amino acids long. The CDR3 nucleotides read TGTGCCAGCAGCTTAGCGGGACTAGCGGGGCCCGGGGAGCTGTTTTTT. The encoded protein is CASSLAGLAGPGELFF. Looking up the rest from reference TRBV7-9 and TRBJ2-2 gives the full variable domain: DTGVSQNPRHKITKRGQNVTFRCDPISEHNRLYWYRQTLGQGPEFLTYFQNEAQLEKSRLLSDRFSAERPKGSFSTLEIQRTEQGDSAMYLCASSLAGLAGPGELFFGEGSRLTVL.

This clone has just a few counts. The chain links TRBV6-5 to TRBJ2-3, with 8 bases matching TRBD1. Germline V gene lookup returns CDR1 MNHEY and CDR2 SVGAGI. This CDR3 contains 15 residues. V was pared by 6 bases and J by 3 bases, with 8 bases of the junction left unmatched. CDR3 loop: CASRLQGAVTDTQYF. The CDR3 coding sequence is TGTGCCAGCAGACTCCAGGGGGCCGTAACAGATACGCAGTATTTT.

The chain employs TRBV29-1 and TRBJ2-1; 7 nucleotides line up with TRBD2. CDR3 length equals 14 residues. Unmatched junction bases numbered 16, after V lost 7 bases and J lost 10 bases. Germline lookup yields CDR1 SQVTM and CDR2 ANQGSEA. This CDR3 is CSGTGTIPTAEQFF. CDR3 coding DNA: TGCAGCGGAACCGGGACTATCCCGACCGCGGAGCAGTTCTTC.

This chain links TRBV5-1 with TRBJ2-1; D is uncertain. The V gene lost 7 bases and the J gene lost 0 bases, with 5 bases spanning the gap. The length of the CDR3 is 12 residues. The germline CDR1 and CDR2 sequences are SGHRS and YFSETQ. CDR3 protein: CASCSSYNEQFF. Here the CDR3 DNA reads TGCGCCAGCTGTAGCTCCTACAATGAGCAGTTCTTC.

The chain couples TRBV9 to TRBJ1-1; the D is unclear. Deletions cut 1 base from V and 0 bases from J, with 4 bases between. CDR3 size: 13 residues. Per germline, CDR1 SGDLS and CDR2 YYNGEE. CDR3 in DNA: TGTGCCAGCAGCGTATCGGTGAACACTGAAGCTTTCTTT. Translation: CASSVSVNTEAFF.

This chain uses TRBV7-9 with TRBJ2-7, with D perhaps matching TRBD2 (7 bases). Germline V gene lookup returns CDR1 SEHNR and CDR2 FQNEAQ (reference sequence). CDR3 length: 13 amino acids. The germline V and J ends were trimmed by 4 bases and 6 bases, with 13 bases remaining between them. The CDR3 here is CASSSPGGLEQYF. DNA of the CDR3: TGTGCCAGCAGCTCCCCCGGGGGGCTCGAGCAGTACTTC.

This sequence joins TRBV5-1 and TRBJ2-5, with D maybe TRBD2 (6 bases). The germline CDR1 and CDR2 sequences are SGHRS and YFSETQ. CDR3 length: 14 amino acids. Trimming stripped 0 bases from V and 0 bases from J, with 6 bases between. CDR3 sequence: CASSLGRDQETQYF. The DNA for the CDR3 is TGCGCCAGCAGCTTGGGGAGGGACCAAGAGACCCAGTACTTC.

The genes are TRBV10-3 and TRBJ1-2, with 9 positions matching TRBD1. V trimming: 10 bases; J trimming: 5 bases; junction bases outside the gene matches: 8. The length of the CDR3 is 13 residues. Germline CDR1 reads ENHRY; CDR2 reads SYGVKD. CDR3 nucleotide sequence: TGTGCCAACCGGCCGGGACAGGGTTATGGCTACACCTTC. Translation gives CANRPGQGYGYTF.

A few counts support this clone. V and J are TRBV11-3 and TRBJ1-5; 7 bases match TRBD1. The CDR3 runs 14 residues. V shed 5 bases, J shed 8 bases, and the junction held 9 bases outside the gene matches. From germline, CDR1 is SGHNT and CDR2 YENEEA. The CDR3: CASSPGGGSEPQHF. CDR3 coding DNA: TGTGCCAGCAGCCCAGGGGGAGGTTCGGAGCCCCAGCATTTT.

The DNA for the CDR3 is TGCGCCAGCAGCTTGCAGGGAGGGGGATCACCCCTCCACTTT. Protein product: CASSLQGGGSPLHF. The chain links TRBV5-1 to TRBJ1-6; D may be TRBD1 (6 bases). Per germline, CDR1 SGHRS and CDR2 YFSETQ. The CDR3 covers 14 residues. V lost 1 base, J lost 10 bases, and 12 bases lay in between.

The J gene is TRBJ2-7, the V gene TRBV15; a possible D gene is TRBD1 (6 bases). Looked up from germline, CDR1 is LNHNV and CDR2 is YYDKDF (reference sequence). Trimming shortened V by 3 bases and J by 1 base, and 13 bases separated the two germline ends. This CDR3 is built from 15 residues. In DNA, the CDR3 is TGTGCCACCAGCAGCCCCCTGGGGGCGTCCTACGAGCAGTACTTC. Translating it yields CATSSPLGASYEQYF.

The V call is TRBV11-2, the J call TRBJ2-7; TRBD2 agrees at 8 bases. The J segment lost 0 bases and the V segment lost 1 base, leaving 5 bases of the junction unmatched. The CDR3 spans 16 residues. The germline V gene has CDR1 SGHAT and CDR2 FQNNGV. Written as DNA, the CDR3 is TGTGCCAGCAGCTTAGCTACTAGCGGATCCTCCTACGAGCAGTACTTC. Translation: CASSLATSGSSYEQYF.

This rearrangement joins TRBV2 to TRBJ2-7, with 14 bases identical to TRBD2. Germline assignment: CDR1 SNHLY and CDR2 FYNNEI. V dropped 3 bases and J dropped 6; count of bases not matched to a gene: 10. This CDR3 is built from 17 residues. CDR3 sequence reads: CASSDPGLAGELSEQYF. CDR3 DNA: TGTGCCAGCAGTGACCCGGGACTAGCGGGAGAACTATCCGAGCAGTACTTC.

The chain joins TRBV7-8 to TRBJ2-1, with 9 bases lining up with TRBD2. Germline V gives CDR1 SGHVS, CDR2 FQNEAQ. J was trimmed by 7 bases and V by 10 bases; bases with no gene match: 11. This CDR3 spans 14 amino acids. As DNA, the CDR3 is TGTGCCACCCGAGGGGCGGGAGGGCCAAATGAGCAGTTCTTC. It translates to CATRGAGGPNEQFF.

The chain employs TRBV10-3 and TRBJ1-4, with D unresolved. This CDR3 is built from 13 residues. V gave up 10 bases and J gave up 8 bases, with 17 bases separating them. Per germline, CDR1 ENHRY and CDR2 SYGVKD. In DNA form, the CDR3 reads TGTGCCACCCGGCTAGGAAAAGAGGAAAAACTGTTTTTT. Its protein product is CATRLGKEEKLFF.

The rearrangement uses TRBV2 and TRBJ2-1; 7 positions match TRBD1. Trimming removed 6 bases from V and 0 bases from J; junction bases left unmatched: 8. This CDR3 is 16 amino acids long. Germline V lookup: CDR1 SNHLY, CDR2 FYNNEI. The CDR3 nucleotides are TGTGCCAGCAGCGGCCCAGGGGGTAGCTCCTACAATGAGCAGTTCTTC. Translating it yields CASSGPGGSSYNEQFF.